Listed below are T cell receptor beta chains from one sample, sequenced in a study of pediatric ulcerative colitis. Only in-frame clones appear in the TCRdb table, and some are missing; sequencing was by immunoSEQ multiplex PCR. The table has about 36,000 clones, roughly 72% seen once; the top ten hold 0.7% to 0.95%. The sequenced sample consisted of gut tissue. These receptors were obtained from a boy younger than 18 with moderate ulcerative colitis. The CDR3 runs from the conserved cysteine through the conserved F or W. A D gene is named only where the DNA matches it firmly. Size is stated for part of the rows, as once, few or many counts, or as a class when the clone is expanded.

D | J | size | V | CDR3 | DNA
- | TRBJ1-1 | - | TRBV7-2 | CASSLAGPNTEAFF | TGTGCCAGCAGCTTAGCGGGGCCTAACACTGAAGCTTTCTTT
- | TRBJ2-7 | few | TRBV28 | CATPMSGLSSYEQYF | TGTGCCACCCCGATGTCGGGACTCAGCTCCTACGAGCAGTACTTC
- | TRBJ1-2 | - | TRBV6-5 | CASSYYGGNNYGYTF | TGTGCCAGCAGTTACTATGGCGGAAATAACTATGGCTACACCTTC
TRBD2 | TRBJ2-1 | - | TRBV18 | CASSTSGPNEQFF | TGTGCCAGCTCAACTAGCGGGCCGAATGAGCAGTTCTTC
TRBD2 | TRBJ2-1 | - | TRBV13 | CASSLDSGTRNEQFF | TGTGCCAGCAGCTTAGATAGCGGGACAAGGAATGAGCAGTTCTTC
- | TRBJ1-2 | - | TRBV9 | CASSQNWGLNDGYTF | TGTGCCAGCAGCCAAAATTGGGGTTTGAACGATGGCTACACCTTC
TRBD2 | TRBJ2-1 | - | TRBV6-6 | CASSYFGLDHNEQFF | TGTGCCAGCAGTTACTTTGGACTAGACCACAATGAGCAGTTCTTC
TRBD2 | TRBJ2-5 | - | TRBV5-1 | CASSLGTSAETQYF | TGCGCCAGCAGCTTGGGGACTAGCGCCGAGACCCAGTACTTC
- | TRBJ1-6 | - | TRBV19 | CASSRGGVESPLHF | TGTGCCAGTAGCCGAGGGGGGGTAGAATCACCCCTCCACTTT
TRBD1 | TRBJ1-4 | - | TRBV28 | CASSLDRVDEKLFF | TGTGCCAGCAGTTTAGACAGGGTCGACGAAAAACTGTTTTTT
TRBD2 | TRBJ2-7 | - | TRBV5-1 | CASSLAGGREQYF | TGCGCCAGCAGCTTAGCGGGGGGCCGGGAGCAGTACTTC
- | TRBJ1-4 | - | TRBV7-9 | CASSLGSEKLFF | TGTGCCAGCAGCTTAGGAAGTGAAAAACTGTTTTTT
- | TRBJ2-5 | - | TRBV5-4 | CASSWWAALQETQYF | TGTGCCAGCAGCTGGTGGGCGGCCCTCCAAGAGACCCAGTACTTC
- | TRBJ1-1 | - | TRBV28 | CASSMLSTPKNTEAFF | TGTGCCAGCAGTATGCTATCAACACCGAAGAACACTGAAGCTTTCTTT
TRBD1 | TRBJ1-4 | - | TRBV5-1 | CASRAGGGPNEKLFF | TGCGCCAGTCGGGCAGGGGGCGGCCCTAATGAAAAACTGTTTTTT
TRBD2 | TRBJ2-1 | once | TRBV14 | CASSQGTSVNEQFF | TGTGCCAGCAGCCAGGGGACTAGCGTTAATGAGCAGTTCTTC
- | TRBJ1-5 | - | TRBV19 | CAWGGPRQFQPQHF | TGTGCCTGGGGGGGCCCGAGACAGTTTCAGCCCCAGCATTTT
- | TRBJ1-5 | - | TRBV7-3 | CASSLHGSNQPQHF | TGTGCCAGCAGCTTACATGGGAGCAATCAGCCCCAGCATTTT
- | TRBJ1-2 | few | TRBV4-3 | CASSLELRETNYGYTF | TGCGCCAGCAGCCTAGAACTGAGGGAGACTAACTATGGCTACACCTTC
TRBD1 | TRBJ2-2 | - | TRBV5-1 | CASRRYGTGDTGELFF | TGCGCCAGCAGGCGATACGGGACAGGGGACACCGGGGAGCTGTTTTTT
TRBD2 | TRBJ2-5 | - | TRBV19 | CASDSGGRQETQYF | TGTGCCAGTGATAGCGGGGGGCGACAAGAGACCCAGTACTTC
- | TRBJ1-1 | - | TRBV28 | CASTGGVTEAFF | TGTGCCAGCACCGGCGGGGTAACTGAAGCTTTCTTT
- | TRBJ1-6 | few | TRBV5-1 | CASRGVSANSPLHF | TGCGCCAGCAGAGGGGTCTCCGCTAATTCACCCCTCCACTTT
- | TRBJ1-6 | - | TRBV4-3 | CASSQGTQGMASPLHF | TGCGCCAGCAGCCAAGGAACCCAGGGAATGGCTTCACCCCTCCACTTT
- | TRBJ2-1 | - | TRBV29-1 | CSVAGTWGTYNEQFF | TGCAGCGTTGCCGGGACCTGGGGAACCTACAATGAGCAGTTCTTC
TRBD1 | TRBJ1-6 | - | TRBV2 | CASRGQGLNSPLHF | TGTGCCAGCAGAGGACAGGGATTAAATTCACCCCTCCACTTT
- | TRBJ2-3 | once | TRBV7-9 | CASSLAHTDTQYF | TGTGCCAGCAGCTTAGCCCACACAGATACGCAGTATTTT
- | TRBJ2-1 | - | TRBV5-8 | CASPRGGAYNEQFF | TGTGCCAGCCCTAGGGGGGGAGCCTACAATGAGCAGTTCTTC
- | TRBJ1-3 | - | TRBV27 | CASSLHGRGPGNTIYF | TGTGCCAGCTCCCTCCACGGACGGGGGCCTGGAAACACCATATATTTT
- | TRBJ1-2 | - | TRBV28 | CASTLGGLDGYTF | TGTGCCAGCACGTTAGGGGGGCTGGATGGCTACACCTTC
- | TRBJ2-7 | - | TRBV2 | CAAKPPRGARDYEQYF | TGTGCCGCAAAGCCCCCCCGGGGGGCCCGGGACTACGAGCAGTACTTC
- | TRBJ1-2 | few | TRBV16 | CASSQSGEGGAGYTF | TGTGCCAGCAGCCAATCAGGGGAAGGGGGAGCTGGCTACACCTTC
TRBD1 | TRBJ2-7 | once | TRBV7-8 | CASSLKGAEQPYEQYF | TGTGCCAGCAGCTTAAAGGGGGCGGAGCAGCCCTACGAGCAGTACTTC
TRBD1 | TRBJ2-5 | medium-sized | TRBV6-6 | CASSHQGAPETQYF | TGTGCCAGCAGTCACCAGGGGGCCCCAGAGACCCAGTACTTC
TRBD1 | TRBJ2-7 | - | TRBV28 | CASSSLIGTGSYEQYF | TGTGCCAGCAGTTCACTTATCGGGACAGGGTCCTACGAGCAGTACTTC
TRBD2 | TRBJ2-3 | medium-sized | TRBV30 | CAWSRVAGGPDTQYF | TGTGCCTGGAGTAGGGTAGCGGGGGGCCCAGATACGCAGTATTTT
TRBD1 | TRBJ2-2 | once | TRBV5-4 | CASSLGRGSTGELFF | TGTGCCAGCAGCTTGGGCAGGGGGTCCACCGGGGAGCTGTTTTTT
TRBD1 | TRBJ2-1 | - | TRBV29-1 | CSVIPTGDSYNEQFF | TGCAGCGTTATCCCGACAGGGGACTCCTACAATGAGCAGTTCTTC
TRBD1 | TRBJ1-1 | - | TRBV29-1 | CSVDRGQWNTEAFF | TGCAGCGTTGACCGGGGACAGTGGAACACTGAAGCTTTCTTT
TRBD1 | TRBJ2-1 | - | TRBV5-1 | CASSPPPTGSYNEQFF | TGCGCCAGCAGCCCTCCCCCGACAGGGTCGTACAATGAGCAGTTCTTC
TRBD2 | TRBJ2-2 | - | TRBV7-9 | CASSLGSSGRSSGELFF | TGTGCCAGCAGCTTAGGATCGAGCGGGAGGTCCAGCGGGGAGCTGTTTTTT
TRBD2 | TRBJ2-1 | - | TRBV11-3 | CASSLEASSGRGDEQFF | TGTGCCAGCAGCTTAGAGGCCTCTAGCGGGAGAGGGGATGAGCAGTTCTTC
- | TRBJ2-2 | - | TRBV5-1 | CASSAANTGELFF | TGCGCCAGCAGCGCCGCGAACACCGGGGAGCTGTTTTTT
- | TRBJ1-5 | - | TRBV2 | CASRDGRRSSNQPQHF | TGTGCCAGCAGAGACGGTCGCAGATCGAGCAATCAGCCCCAGCATTTT
- | TRBJ1-4 | - | TRBV7-9 | CASQGGEKLFF | TGTGCCAGTCAAGGGGGGGAAAAACTGTTTTTT
TRBD2 | TRBJ2-1 | - | TRBV10-3 | CATGGQGSSYNEQFF | TGTGCCACGGGGGGGCAGGGGAGCTCCTACAATGAGCAGTTCTTC
- | TRBJ2-7 | - | TRBV5-1 | CASSLAGGSSYEQYF | TGCGCCAGCAGCTTGGCGGGGGGCAGCTCCTACGAGCAGTACTTC
TRBD2 | TRBJ2-1 | - | TRBV5-1 | CASSLVSGRENEQFF | TGCGCCAGCAGCTTGGTTAGCGGGAGGGAAAATGAGCAGTTCTTC
- | TRBJ1-3 | - | TRBV6-1 | CASSDVGGTGNTIYF | TGTGCCAGCAGCGATGTGGGAGGGACTGGAAACACCATATATTTT
TRBD2 | TRBJ2-3 | few | TRBV4-3 | CASSHGLADNTDTQYF | TGCGCCAGCAGCCACGGACTAGCGGATAACACAGATACGCAGTATTTT
- | TRBJ2-1 | - | TRBV5-1 | CASSLATEQFF | TGCGCCAGCAGCTTAGCAACTGAGCAGTTCTTC
- | TRBJ2-6 | few | TRBV15 | CATSRDRGGANVLTF | TGTGCCACCAGCAGAGACAGGGGTGGGGCCAACGTCCTGACTTTC
- | TRBJ1-2 | few | TRBV29-1 | CSVEDRGAPLYGYTF | TGCAGCGTTGAAGATCGGGGGGCCCCACTCTATGGCTACACCTTC
- | TRBJ2-2 | - | TRBV5-6 | CASSIQASGELFF | TGTGCCAGCAGTATACAGGCGTCCGGGGAGCTGTTTTTT
- | TRBJ2-1 | - | TRBV7-2 | CASSLARLRARSYNEQFF | TGTGCCAGCAGCTTAGCGCGGTTGCGGGCACGCTCCTACAATGAGCAGTTCTTC
- | TRBJ2-1 | - | TRBV28 | CASRDNEQFF | TGTGCCAGCAGGGACAATGAGCAGTTCTTC
- | TRBJ1-4 | - | TRBV11-2 | CASSYTGTAATNEKLFF | TGTGCCAGCAGTTATACCGGGACCGCGGCAACTAATGAAAAACTGTTTTTT
- | TRBJ1-3 | few | TRBV7-8 | CASSLGRRENTIYF | TGTGCCAGCAGCTTGGGCAGAAGAGAAAACACCATATATTTT
- | TRBJ1-1 | - | TRBV30 | CAATKGSMNTEAFF | TGTGCCGCTACTAAGGGGTCCATGAACACTGAAGCTTTCTTT
- | TRBJ2-2 | - | TRBV5-1 | CASSSGTNTGELFF | TGCGCCAGCAGCTCCGGAACGAACACCGGGGAGCTGTTTTTT